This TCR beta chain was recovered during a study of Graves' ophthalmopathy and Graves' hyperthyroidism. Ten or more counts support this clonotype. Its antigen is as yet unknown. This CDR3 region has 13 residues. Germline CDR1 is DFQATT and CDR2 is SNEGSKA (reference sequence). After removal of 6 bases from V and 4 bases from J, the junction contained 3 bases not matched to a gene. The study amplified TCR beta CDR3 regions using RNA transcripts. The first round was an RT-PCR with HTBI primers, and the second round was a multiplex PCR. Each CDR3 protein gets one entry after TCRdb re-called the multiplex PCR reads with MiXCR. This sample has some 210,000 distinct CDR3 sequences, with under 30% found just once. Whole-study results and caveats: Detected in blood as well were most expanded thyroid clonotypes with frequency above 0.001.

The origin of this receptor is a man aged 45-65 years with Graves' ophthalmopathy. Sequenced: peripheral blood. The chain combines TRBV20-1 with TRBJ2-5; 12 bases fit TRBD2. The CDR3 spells CSAWGLAGETQYF. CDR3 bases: TGCAGTGCCTGGGGACTAGCGGGAGAGACCCAGTACTTC.